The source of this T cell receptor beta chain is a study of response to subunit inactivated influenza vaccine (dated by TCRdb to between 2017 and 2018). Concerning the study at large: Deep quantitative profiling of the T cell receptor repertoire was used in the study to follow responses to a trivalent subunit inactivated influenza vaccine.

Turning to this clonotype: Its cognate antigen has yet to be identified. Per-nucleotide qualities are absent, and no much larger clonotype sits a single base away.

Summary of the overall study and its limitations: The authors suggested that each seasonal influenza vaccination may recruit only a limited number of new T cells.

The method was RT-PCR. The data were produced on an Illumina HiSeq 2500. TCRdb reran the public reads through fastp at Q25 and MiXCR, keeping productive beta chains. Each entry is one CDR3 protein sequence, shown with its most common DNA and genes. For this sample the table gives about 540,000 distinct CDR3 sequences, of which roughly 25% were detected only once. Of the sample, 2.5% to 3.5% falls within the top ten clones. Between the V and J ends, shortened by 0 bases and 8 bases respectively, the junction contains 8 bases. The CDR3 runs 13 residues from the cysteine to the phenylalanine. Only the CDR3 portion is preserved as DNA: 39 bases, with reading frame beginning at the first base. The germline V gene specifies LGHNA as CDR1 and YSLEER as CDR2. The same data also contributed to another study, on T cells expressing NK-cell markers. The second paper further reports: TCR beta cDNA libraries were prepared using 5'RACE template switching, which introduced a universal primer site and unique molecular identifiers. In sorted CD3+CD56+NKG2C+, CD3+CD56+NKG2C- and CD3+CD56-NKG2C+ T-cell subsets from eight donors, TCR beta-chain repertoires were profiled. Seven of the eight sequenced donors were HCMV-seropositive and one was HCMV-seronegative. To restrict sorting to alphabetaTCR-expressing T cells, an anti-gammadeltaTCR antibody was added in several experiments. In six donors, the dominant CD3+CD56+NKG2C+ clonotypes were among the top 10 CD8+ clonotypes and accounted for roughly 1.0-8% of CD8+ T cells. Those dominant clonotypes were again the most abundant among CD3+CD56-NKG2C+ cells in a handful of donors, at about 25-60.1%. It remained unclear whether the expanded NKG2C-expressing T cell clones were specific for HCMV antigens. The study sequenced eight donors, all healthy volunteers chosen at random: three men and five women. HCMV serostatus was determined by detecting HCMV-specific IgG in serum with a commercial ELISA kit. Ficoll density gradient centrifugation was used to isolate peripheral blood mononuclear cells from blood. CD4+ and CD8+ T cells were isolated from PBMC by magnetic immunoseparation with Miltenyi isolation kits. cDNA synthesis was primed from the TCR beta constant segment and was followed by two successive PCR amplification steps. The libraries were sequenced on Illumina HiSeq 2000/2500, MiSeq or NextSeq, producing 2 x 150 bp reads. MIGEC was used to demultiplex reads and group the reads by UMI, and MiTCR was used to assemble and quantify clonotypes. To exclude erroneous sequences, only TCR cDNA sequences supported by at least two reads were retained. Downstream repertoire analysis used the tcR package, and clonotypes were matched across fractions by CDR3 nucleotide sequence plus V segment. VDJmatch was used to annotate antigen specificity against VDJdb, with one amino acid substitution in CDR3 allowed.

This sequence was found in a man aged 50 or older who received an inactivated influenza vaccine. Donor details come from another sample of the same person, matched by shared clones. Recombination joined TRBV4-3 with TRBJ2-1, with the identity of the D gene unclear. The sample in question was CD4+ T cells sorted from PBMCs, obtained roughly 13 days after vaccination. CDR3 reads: CASSQEGKHEQFF. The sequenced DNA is TGCGCCAGCAGCCAAGAGGGGAAGCATGAGCAGTTCTTC.